Sequencing of this T cell receptor (beta chain) was carried out in a study of identical twins (dated by TCRdb to 2016 to 2017). About the study as a whole: To test whether fetal clonotypes persist, the study used deep sequencing on TCR alpha and beta repertoires from monozygotic twins, unrelated adults of various ages, and cord blood. Replicate twin experiments were performed at different times using different library preparation protocols to rule out contamination.

What the authors observed across the whole study: Because the same donors could not be followed over many years, the conclusions relied on cross-sectional statistical analysis. In beta out-of-frame sequences, excess twin sharing was weaker, because having fewer shared sequences lowered the signal-to-noise ratio. Recombination models systematically underestimated out-of-frame TCR alpha sharing in monozygotic twins but agreed with sharing between unrelated individuals. Zero-insertion analyses could be partly confounded by invariant T cells such as MAIT and iNKT, although diverse VJ usage argued against such confounding for most clonotypes. Compared with coincidental sharing between unrelated individuals, out-of-frame TCR alpha sequences shared between twins had an excess of sequences with low generation probability. Abundant cord blood beta clonotypes had fewer insertions, young adult naive repertoires showed a similar but weaker trend, and memory repertoires showed no such trend.

As to this clonotype: It lacks a known antigen. The sample holds no much larger clone one base away, and base qualities are not on file.

All donors were healthy Caucasians. Three pairs of female monozygotic twins, all aged roughly 18 to 29 years, made up the twin cohort. The RNA used for TCR libraries was isolated from peripheral blood mononuclear cells. Trimming takes 10 bases from V and 0 bases from J, and the germline ends sit 13 bases apart. The CDR3 runs 13 amino acids, cysteine and phenylalanine included. Only the CDR3 DNA stays, 39 bases, in frame from base 1. The protocol used for the library was 5' RACE. Sequencer: Illumina HiSeq 2000. Template switching added a universal primer binding site, and the final cDNA carried a unique molecular identifier that allowed TCR cDNA molecules to be counted accurately. Specific primers in the conserved constant-segment region were used to synthesize first-strand cDNA for the TCR alpha and beta chains. Each cDNA library was double barcoded, with a SMART-Mk sample barcode plus Illumina barcodes, to control for contamination. Two successive PCR steps introduced TruSeq adapter sequences along with Illumina sample barcodes. The Illumina HiSeq platform was used with custom primers to sequence TCR alpha and beta cDNA libraries. The authors' analysis ran thus. Unique molecular identifiers were extracted from raw reads with MiGEC, and CDR3 positions were determined with MiXCR. Recombination models were inferred per individual with the repgenHMM and IGoR tools using an EM algorithm. The tcR package in R was used for shared clonotype analysis, with sharing normalized by the product of cloneset sizes. Out-of-frame nonproductive sequences were analyzed to study raw recombination free of thymic and clonal selection effects. The public reads were reanalyzed by TCRdb: fastp trimming at Q25, MiXCR alignment, in-frame beta chains only. Duplicate CDR3 protein sequences are folded into a single record with the most common DNA and genes. TCRdb, not the authors, supplied the V and J calls. The sample table contains hundreds of thousands of distinct CDR3 sequences; only one count was recorded for roughly 8% of them. 0.75% to 1% of the sample goes to the ten largest clones.

These data also featured in a second study, about yellow fever vaccine responses in identical twins. That second publication adds: According to the authors, in identical twins the way T cells responded to vaccination appeared partly convergent and partly personalized. Focusing on identical twins, the study followed the T cell clones that responded to the vaccine, and did so with precision.

This sequence originates from a woman in her late teens or twenties in good health. Recombination joined TRBV12-3 or TRBV12-4 with TRBJ2-7; TRBD2 might be the D gene, on 6 matching bases. Material for sequencing was PBMCs. The CDR3 sequence is CATTRDSSYEQYF. The sequenced DNA: TGTGCCACGACCCGGGACTCCTCCTACGAGCAGTACTTC.